What follows are 27 T cell receptor beta chains derived from one specimen sequenced in a study of Tregs in tolerant kidney transplant recipients. Profiling relied on immunoSEQ multiplex PCR, and the TCRdb table lists in-frame clones only, not all of them. The sample contains some 110,000 clones, approximately 90% of which appear only once. Material: CD4+ T cells from blood. The receptor set was obtained from a human donor in good health.

This chain connects TRBV5-6 to TRBJ2-7; possibly TRBD1 for D (6 bases). The germline V and J ends were trimmed by 4 bases and 0 bases, with 14 bases remaining between them. This CDR3 has 15 amino acids. The germline CDR1 and CDR2 sequences are SGHDT and YYEEEE. The CDR3, as DNA: TGTGCCAGCAGCATCAGGGGTGCCTCCTCCTACGAGCAGTACTTC. This sequence encodes CASSIRGASSYEQYF.

The rearrangement links TRBV19 to TRBJ2-1; D possibly corresponds to TRBD1 (6 bases). Germline V gives CDR1 LNHDA, CDR2 SQIVND (reference sequence). CDR3 size: 14 residues. Trimming pared 6 bases from V and 3 bases from J, leaving 12 bases between. CDR3 sequence reads: CASSQGKYYNEQFF. CDR3 DNA: TGTGCCAGTAGCCAGGGGAAATACTACAATGAGCAGTTCTTC.

The V and J genes are TRBV2 and TRBJ2-2, with D hard to call. This CDR3 is 12 amino acids long. Trimming left V 5 bases short and J 3 bases short, with 4 bases between. Germline values: CDR1 SNHLY, CDR2 FYNNEI. CDR3 in DNA: TGTGCCAGCAGTCTGCACACCGGGGAGCTGTTTTTT. Amino acid sequence: CASSLHTGELFF.

This chain joins TRBV2 and TRBJ2-6; D not resolved. Trimming removed 4 bases at V and 0 bases at J, with 7 bases between. The CDR3 totals 15 residues. Germline CDR1 is SNHLY and CDR2 is FYNNEI. The CDR3 coding sequence is TGTGCCAGCAGTGTCCGCACCTCTGGGGCCAACGTCCTGACTTTC. Translating gives CASSVRTSGANVLTF.

The chain combines TRBV6-5 with TRBJ2-3, with D possibly matching TRBD2 (6 bases). V was cut by 7 bases and J by 2 bases, with 10 bases left in between. Germline-derived CDR1 and CDR2 are MNHEY and SVGAGI. This CDR3 comprises 13 residues. Written as DNA, the CDR3 is TGTGCCAGCATGCGGGACCCCACAGATACGCAGTATTTT. As protein: CASMRDPTDTQYF.

V and J are TRBV6-5 and TRBJ1-1; 9 bases are shared with TRBD1. The germline V gene has CDR1 MNHEY and CDR2 SVGAGI. V was clipped by 7 bases and J by 1 base; unmatched bases: 7. CDR3 length: 15 residues. This CDR3 is CASTEYRGQNTEAFF. The CDR3 coding sequence is TGTGCCAGCACCGAGTACAGGGGGCAGAACACTGAAGCTTTCTTT.

V is TRBV11-3 and J is TRBJ2-2; 8 nucleotides agree with TRBD2. Trimming at V came to 3 bases and at J to 2 bases, leaving 2 bases not matched to a gene. The CDR3 loop spans 15 amino acids. CDR1 is SGHNT, CDR2 YENEEA, per germline. The CDR3 spells CASSFLAGNTGELFF. The DNA for the CDR3 is TGTGCCAGCAGCTTCTTAGCGGGAAACACCGGGGAGCTGTTTTTT.

The V call is TRBV5-1, the J call TRBJ1-6; D call uncertain. The CDR3 has 15 amino acids. Germline V gives CDR1 SGHRS, CDR2 YFSETQ. V was cut by 4 bases and J by 8 bases, with 16 bases left in between. The CDR3 protein is CASSPEDRTHSPLHF. CDR3 in DNA: TGCGCCAGCAGCCCGGAGGATCGGACCCATTCACCCCTCCACTTT.

The rearrangement links TRBV6-6 to TRBJ2-5; tentative D call: TRBD1 (6 bases). Trimming cost V 2 bases and J 3 bases, with 13 bases left between them. The germline gives CDR1 MNHNY, CDR2 SVGAGI (reference sequence). The CDR3 loop spans 15 amino acids. The CDR3 nucleotides read TGTGCCAGCAGTTACGGCAGGGGATCTGAAGAGACCCAGTACTTC. Translating gives CASSYGRGSEETQYF.

In regard to this clone: This same CDR3 is encoded by further DNA sequences in the sample. The chain joins TRBV2 to TRBJ2-7; D is unclear. The CDR3 totals 11 residues. The germline V and J ends were trimmed by 4 bases and 1 base, with 2 bases remaining between them. Germline lookup yields CDR1 SNHLY and CDR2 FYNNEI. The CDR3 bases are TGTGCCAGCAGTGTATCCTACGAGCAGTACTTC. Translated, it gives CASSVSYEQYF.

V is TRBV2 and J is TRBJ2-3; D unresolved. The CDR3 spans 11 residues. The germline V gene encodes CDR1 SNHLY and CDR2 FYNNEI. The germline V and J ends were trimmed by 7 bases and 0 bases, with 2 bases remaining between them. This CDR3 is CASMSTDTQYF. The CDR3 DNA is TGTGCCAGCATGAGCACAGATACGCAGTATTTT.

The V call is TRBV2, the J call TRBJ2-5; D possibly uses TRBD1 or TRBD2 (6 bases each). V was trimmed by 4 bases and J by 1 base, leaving 13 bases between them. Germline V gene lookup returns CDR1 SNHLY and CDR2 FYNNEI. The CDR3 has 15 amino acids. The CDR3 loop is CASSAITGAQETQYF. The CDR3 DNA reads TGTGCCAGCAGTGCTATAACGGGGGCCCAAGAGACCCAGTACTTC.

This clone was counted once. V gene TRBV11-1 combines with J gene TRBJ2-3, with 9 positions matching TRBD2. CDR1 is SGHAT, CDR2 FQDESV, per germline (reference sequence). The CDR3 covers 15 residues. J gave up 2 bases and V 2 bases, and 2 bases lay outside the gene matches. The CDR3 DNA follows: TGTGCCAGCAGCTTACGCGGGAGGGACACAGATACGCAGTATTTT. Translated: CASSLRGRDTDTQYF.

The rearrangement uses TRBV10-2 and TRBJ1-1; perhaps TRBD1 as D (5 bases). Per germline, CDR1 WSHSY and CDR2 SAAADI. V was trimmed by 0 bases and J by 3 bases, leaving 11 bases between them. The CDR3 runs to 15 residues. The CDR3 DNA is TGCGCCAGCAGTGAGTCGAAGGGGAGGTACACTGAAGCTTTCTTT. This sequence encodes CASSESKGRYTEAFF.

The chain joins TRBV6-5 to TRBJ1-5, with a possible D match to TRBD1 (6 bases). The CDR3 sequence is 15 residues long. V lost 6 bases and J 2 bases, leaving 14 bases between the germline ends. From germline, CDR1 is MNHEY and CDR2 SVGAGI. This chain's CDR3 is CASRQSTGGNQPQHF. CDR3 DNA sequence: TGTGCCAGCAGACAATCGACAGGCGGCAATCAGCCCCAGCATTTT.

The chain combines TRBV2 with TRBJ1-2; perhaps TRBD1 as D (6 bases). CDR3 length: 13 residues. Germline CDR1 is SNHLY and CDR2 is FYNNEI. Trimming cost V 7 bases and J 4 bases, with 13 bases left between them. The CDR3 coding sequence is TGTGCCAGCAAGGACAGCTCCACCTATGGCTACACCTTC. Translated, it gives CASKDSSTYGYTF.

This clone was counted once. CDR3 sequence: CASSARQGRTDGYTF. The CDR3 DNA follows: TGTGCCAGCAGCGCCCGACAGGGGCGCACGGATGGCTACACCTTC. The chain carries TRBV9 and TRBJ1-2; 8 bases fit TRBD1. Trimming took 3 bases from V and 6 from J; bases not matched to a gene: 10. Germline CDR1 is SGDLS and CDR2 is YYNGEE. CDR3 length: 15 amino acids.

The V gene is TRBV6-5, the J gene TRBJ1-1, with D maybe TRBD1 (5 bases). Germline V gives CDR1 MNHEY, CDR2 SVGAGI. The length of the CDR3 is 16 residues. V was pared by 2 bases and J by 0 bases, with 13 bases between. The CDR3, as DNA: TGTGCCAGCAGTTACGGGGAGGGGAGGATGAACACTGAAGCTTTCTTT. This encodes CASSYGEGRMNTEAFF.

This clone showed up just a few times. The chain combines TRBV6-1 with TRBJ1-1, with a tentative D call TRBD1 (6 bases). The CDR3 length is 14 residues. V gave up 5 bases and J gave up 5 bases, with 15 bases separating them. Germline values: CDR1 MNHNS, CDR2 SASEGT. This chain's CDR3 is CASSTLPTGTEAFF. The CDR3 DNA follows: TGTGCCAGCAGTACCCTACCTACAGGGACTGAAGCTTTCTTT.

V usage is TRBV5-1 and J usage is TRBJ2-7; D tentatively fits TRBD1 or TRBD2 (5 bases each). CDR1 and CDR2 from the germline V gene are SGHRS and YFSETQ. V shed 5 bases and J shed 3 bases, with 15 bases lying between them. The CDR3 covers 14 residues. CDR3 DNA: TGCGCCAGCAGTCAGGCCGGGACCAACTACGAGCAGTACTTC. This codes for CASSQAGTNYEQYF.

The rearrangement links TRBV6-1 to TRBJ2-5; D not certain. This CDR3 contains 14 residues. V dropped 1 base and J dropped 2 bases, with 8 bases sitting between them. The germline V gene has CDR1 MNHNS and CDR2 SASEGT. CDR3: CASSEGLIQETQYF. For the CDR3, the DNA is TGTGCCAGCAGTGAAGGACTGATACAAGAGACCCAGTACTTC.

This clone was counted between two and nine times. This rearrangement joins TRBV7-6 to TRBJ2-2; a weak D match, TRBD1 (5 bases). The CDR3 is made up of 17 amino acids. Germline lookup yields CDR1 SGHVS and CDR2 FNYEAQ. Trimming shortened V by 1 base and J by 6 bases, and 18 bases separated the two germline ends. In nucleotides, the CDR3 is TGTGCCAGCAGCTTAGGGACAAACCGACGTGCTCCCGGGGAGCTGTTTTTT. This sequence encodes CASSLGTNRRAPGELFF.

The chain links TRBV19 to TRBJ1-1; D perhaps matches TRBD1 (6 bases). The germline CDR1 and CDR2 sequences are LNHDA and SQIVND (reference sequence). The CDR3 is 14 residues long. The CDR3 loop is CATWRGPLNTEAFF. The DNA for the CDR3 is TGTGCAACCTGGCGGGGGCCTTTGAACACTGAAGCTTTCTTT.

The V call is TRBV7-9, the J call TRBJ2-1; TRBD1 matches at 10 bases. The length of the CDR3 is 12 residues. CDR1 is SEHNR and CDR2 is FQNEAQ in the germline V gene (reference sequence). Trimming took 3 bases from V and 14 from J; bases not matched to a gene: 4. CDR3 DNA: TGTGCCAGCAGCTTCGCGGGACAGGGGAAGTTCTTC. Residues: CASSFAGQGKFF. The whole variable domain, remainder taken from reference TRBV7-9 and TRBJ2-1, is DTGVSQNPRHKITKRGQNVTFRCDPISEHNRLYWYRQTLGQGPEFLTYFQNEAQLEKSRLLSDRFSAERPKGSFSTLEIQRTEQGDSAMYLCASSFAGQGKFFGPGTRLTVL.

J is TRBJ1-1 and V is TRBV2, with 10 bases that match TRBD1. Per the germline V gene, CDR1 is SNHLY and CDR2 is FYNNEI. The V and J ends lost 7 bases and 1 base, in that order; junction bases with no gene match: 6. The CDR3 runs to 15 residues. The CDR3 sequence: CASTDRGLGNTEAFF. Here the CDR3 DNA reads TGTGCCAGCACGGACAGGGGGTTAGGGAACACTGAAGCTTTCTTT.

The V and J genes are TRBV11-2 and TRBJ2-7, with TRBD1 matching 11 bases. Germline CDR1 and CDR2: SGHAT and FQNNGV. This CDR3 has 14 amino acids. V trimming: 6 bases; J trimming: 2 bases; junction bases outside the gene matches: 3. CDR3 in amino acids: CASRGTGGPYEQYF. The CDR3 DNA reads as TGTGCCAGCAGAGGGACAGGGGGGCCCTACGAGCAGTACTTC.

The rearrangement uses TRBV18 and TRBJ1-2; 10 bases agree with TRBD1. The CDR3 is 17 amino acids. The J segment lost 5 bases and the V segment lost 2 bases, leaving 11 bases of the junction unmatched. The V gene's germline CDR1 is KGHSH and CDR2 LQKENI. Here the CDR3 reads CASSPRDRGAWGYGYTF. CDR3 nucleotides: TGTGCCAGCTCACCAAGGGACAGGGGTGCCTGGGGGTATGGCTACACCTTC.